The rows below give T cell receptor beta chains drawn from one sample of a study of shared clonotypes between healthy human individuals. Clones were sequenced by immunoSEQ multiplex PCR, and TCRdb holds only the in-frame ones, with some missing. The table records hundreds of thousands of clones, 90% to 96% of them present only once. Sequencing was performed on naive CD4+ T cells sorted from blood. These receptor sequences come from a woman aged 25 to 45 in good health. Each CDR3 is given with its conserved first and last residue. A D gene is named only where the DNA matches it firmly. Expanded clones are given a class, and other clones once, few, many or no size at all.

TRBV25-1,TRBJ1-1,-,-,CASSATANTEAFF,TGTGCCAGCAGTGCGACGGCGAACACTGAAGCTTTCTTT
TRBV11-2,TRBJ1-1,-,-,CASTPFVSRSEAFF,TGTGCCAGCACCCCCTTCGTCAGCCGGTCTGAAGCTTTCTTT
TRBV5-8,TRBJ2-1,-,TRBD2,CASSLGSGSDYNEQFF,TGTGCCAGCAGCTTGGGTAGCGGGAGCGACTACAATGAGCAGTTCTTC
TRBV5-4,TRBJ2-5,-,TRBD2,CASSWGGLAGKQETQYF,TGTGCCAGCAGCTGGGGGGGGTTAGCGGGAAAACAAGAGACCCAGTACTTC
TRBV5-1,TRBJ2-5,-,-,CASSLAGMQETQYF,TGCGCCAGCAGCTTGGCTGGGATGCAAGAGACCCAGTACTTC
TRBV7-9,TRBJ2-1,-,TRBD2,CASSLGVAGVDNEQFF,TGTGCCAGCAGCTTAGGGGTAGCGGGAGTCGACAATGAGCAGTTCTTC
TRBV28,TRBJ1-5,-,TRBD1,CASRSGTGINQPQHF,TGTGCCAGCAGATCCGGGACAGGCATAAATCAGCCCCAGCATTTT
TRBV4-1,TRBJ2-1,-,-,CASSQEEGGTYNEQFF,TGCGCCAGCAGCCAAGAGGAGGGGGGAACCTACAATGAGCAGTTCTTC
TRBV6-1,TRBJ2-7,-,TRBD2,CASPRAGDFHEQYF,TGTGCCAGCCCGCGGGCGGGAGATTTCCACGAGCAGTACTTC
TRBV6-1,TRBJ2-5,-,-,CASKRGFQETQYF,TGTGCCAGCAAGCGAGGGTTCCAAGAGACCCAGTACTTC
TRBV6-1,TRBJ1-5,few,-,CASSDYRVKAIWHF,TGTGCCAGCAGTGACTACAGGGTGAAGGCGATATGGCATTTT
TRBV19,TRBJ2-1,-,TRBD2,CASRPAGRGNEQFF,TGTGCCAGTAGACCAGCGGGAAGGGGCAATGAGCAGTTCTTC
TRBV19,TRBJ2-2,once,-,CASTQVGGNTGELFF,TGTGCCAGTACCCAAGTTGGGGGTAACACCGGGGAGCTGTTTTTT
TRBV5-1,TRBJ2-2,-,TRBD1,CASSLRQGDTGELFF,TGCGCCAGCAGCTTGAGGCAGGGGGACACCGGGGAGCTGTTTTTT
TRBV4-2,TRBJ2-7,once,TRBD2,CASSRTLAGADPEQYF,TGTGCCAGCAGCCGAACACTAGCGGGAGCAGATCCCGAGCAGTACTTC
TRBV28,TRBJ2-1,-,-,CASSLPAVNEQFF,TGTGCCAGCAGTTTACCGGCAGTCAATGAGCAGTTCTTC
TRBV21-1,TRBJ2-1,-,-,CASSKDREVPGGEQFF,TGTGCCAGCAGCAAAGATCGGGAGGTCCCGGGCGGTGAGCAGTTCTTC
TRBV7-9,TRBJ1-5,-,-,CASSLRVFRGNQPQHF,TGTGCCAGCAGCTTACGGGTTTTTAGGGGCAATCAGCCCCAGCATTTT
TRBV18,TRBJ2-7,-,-,CASSPRGTPFSYEQYF,TGTGCCAGCTCACCACGAGGGACACCTTTCTCCTACGAGCAGTACTTC
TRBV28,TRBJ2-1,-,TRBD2,CASSSAGTREGGEQFF,TGTGCCAGCAGTTCAGCCGGGACTAGAGAGGGGGGTGAGCAGTTCTTC
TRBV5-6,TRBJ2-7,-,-,CASSLWSSSSYEQYF,TGTGCCAGCAGCTTGTGGTCATCTAGCTCCTACGAGCAGTACTTC
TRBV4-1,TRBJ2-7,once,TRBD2,CASSVRPAGISGMLYEQYF,TGCGCCAGCAGCGTCAGACCGGCAGGGATTAGCGGGATGCTCTACGAGCAGTACTTC
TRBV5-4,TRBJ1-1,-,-,CASRGTGNTEAFF,TGTGCCAGCCGCGGGACCGGGAACACTGAAGCTTTCTTT
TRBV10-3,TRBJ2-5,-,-,CAISGLGGETQYF,TGTGCCATCAGCGGCCTCGGAGGAGAGACCCAGTACTTC
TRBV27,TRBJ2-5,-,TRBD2,CASSPQTSGRYEQYF,TGTGCCAGCAGTCCCCAGACTAGCGGGAGATATGAGCAGTACTTC
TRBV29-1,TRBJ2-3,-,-,CSVDRLSTDTQYF,TGCAGCGTGGACAGACTTAGCACAGATACGCAGTATTTT
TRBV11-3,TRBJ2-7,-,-,CASSGQLYEQYF,TGTGCCAGCAGCGGACAATTATACGAGCAGTACTTC
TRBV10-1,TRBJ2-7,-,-,CASSMATQREQYF,TGCGCCAGCAGTATGGCCACCCAACGGGAGCAGTACTTC
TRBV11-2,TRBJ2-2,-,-,CASSLVADGNTGELFF,TGTGCCAGCAGCTTAGTTGCGGACGGAAACACCGGGGAGCTGTTTTTT
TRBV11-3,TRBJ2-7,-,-,CASSPTSSYEQYF,TGTGCCAGCAGCCCTACTAGTTCTTACGAGCAGTACTTC
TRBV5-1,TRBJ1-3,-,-,CASSLYGPGSGNTIYF,TGCGCCAGCAGCTTGTATGGGCCCGGATCTGGAAACACCATATATTTT
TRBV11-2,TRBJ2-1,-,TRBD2,CASSLEGGSVGNEQFF,TGTGCCAGCAGCTTAGAGGGCGGGAGTGTAGGCAATGAGCAGTTCTTC
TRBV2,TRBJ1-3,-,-,CASSELGGGNTIYF,TGTGCCAGCAGTGAATTAGGAGGGGGGAACACCATATATTTT
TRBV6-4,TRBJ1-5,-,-,CASSEFIVEYSNQPQHF,TGTGCCAGCAGTGAATTTATTGTTGAATATAGCAATCAGCCCCAGCATTTT
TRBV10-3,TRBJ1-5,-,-,CAISVSEQPQHF,TGTGCCATCAGTGTGTCAGAGCAGCCCCAGCATTTT
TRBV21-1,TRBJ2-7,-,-,CASSRGRWTGKTYEQYF,TGTGCCAGCAGCCGTGGGCGCTGGACAGGGAAGACCTACGAGCAGTACTTC
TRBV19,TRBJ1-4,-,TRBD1,CASSPRQGRAEKLFF,TGTGCCAGTAGTCCCAGACAGGGAAGAGCGGAAAAACTGTTTTTT